The T cell receptor beta chain described here comes from a study of blood T cell repertoires in COVID-19. Study-level information: Samples taken during acute and convalescent COVID-19 were collected in the United States, Italy and Spain. Sample material is recorded as cDNA or gDNA derived from T cells, B-cell-depleted T cells, or PBMCs.

Per the study methods: Amplification of reference gene primers provided the estimated nucleated cell counts. Measured with immunoSEQ multiplex PCR; TCRdb has only the in-frame clones, and not every one. V and J calls and clone size are given by that table; D and trimming were obtained from the DNA. The sample lists 50,000 or so clones, roughly 88% seen once, with under 30% in the top ten. In its sample, this clone was seen once. V shed 3 bases and J 2 bases; nucleotides not matched to a gene: 4. The CDR3 is 14 amino acids. CDR1 and CDR2 (germline): SGHRS, YFSETQ. V is TRBV5-1 and J is TRBJ2-7, with TRBD1 matching 8 bases. This receptor was obtained from a woman aged 80 or over with acute or convalescent COVID-19. What was sequenced was peripheral blood. The CDR3 DNA reads TGCGCCAGCAGCTCGACAGGGGATCCCTACGAGCAGTACTTC. It is translated as CASSSTGDPYEQYF.